This T cell receptor beta chain was identified in a study of response to subunit inactivated influenza vaccine. TCRdb re-called the RT-PCR reads through MiXCR, storing one row per CDR3 protein. Here the sample spans about 570,000 distinct CDR3 sequences, roughly 12% being singletons. This sample also appeared in a second study, on T cells expressing NK-cell markers. That study reports: TCR beta cDNA was made by 5'RACE template switching with UMIs. HCMV seropositivity characterized most of the eight sequenced donors, and seronegativity one. Top CD8+ clonotypes included the dominant CD3+CD56+NKG2C+ clonotypes in six donors. The same clonotypes also predominated in the CD3+CD56-NKG2C+ fraction of several donors. What remained unclear was the HCMV specificity of expanded NKG2C+ T cell clones.

Sequenced here: PBMCs from blood, sampled on the day of vaccination. This clonotype originated in a man in his fifties who received an inactivated influenza vaccine.

CDR3 sequence: CASSYSPQEKLFF. The DNA for the CDR3 is TGTGCCAGCAGTTACTCGCCCCAGGAAAAACTGTTTTTT. The V gene is TRBV6-5, the J gene TRBJ1-4; D is uncertain. Deletions cut 0 bases from V and 8 bases from J, with 7 bases between. Germline CDR1 MNHEY, CDR2 SVGAGI. The CDR3 length is 13 residues.